The T cell receptor beta chain under discussion was sequenced for a study of multiple sclerosis patients with progressive multifocal leukoencephalopathy. The CDR3 is 16 amino acids. Trimming left V 0 bases short and J 2 bases short, with 15 bases between. Germline values: CDR1 SGHRS, CDR2 YFSETQ. The time point was: time of PML onset. The table came from immunoSEQ multiplex PCR; TCRdb's copy has only in-frame clones and leaves some out. The profile shows about 31,000 clones, about nine tenths of them singletons. The sample in question was PBMCs, obtained from a patient treated with natalizumab. This TCR was sampled from a woman in her thirties or forties with progressive multifocal leukoencephalopathy. J is TRBJ2-7 and V is TRBV5-1, with no clear D. As DNA, the CDR3 is TGCGCCAGCAGCTTGGCCCCCGTAGGCGGTACCTACGAGCAGTACTTC. Its protein product is CASSLAPVGGTYEQYF.